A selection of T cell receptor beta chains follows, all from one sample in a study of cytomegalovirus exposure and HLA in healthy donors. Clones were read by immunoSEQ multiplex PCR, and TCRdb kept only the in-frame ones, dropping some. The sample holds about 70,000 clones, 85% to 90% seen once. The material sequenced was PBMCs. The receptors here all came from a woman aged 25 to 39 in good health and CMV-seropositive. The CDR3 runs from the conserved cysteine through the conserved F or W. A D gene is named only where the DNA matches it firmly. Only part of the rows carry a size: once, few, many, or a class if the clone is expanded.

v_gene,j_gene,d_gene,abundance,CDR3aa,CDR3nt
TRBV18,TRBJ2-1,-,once,CASSPGVYNEQFF,TGTGCCAGCTCACCGGGCGTCTACAATGAGCAGTTCTTC
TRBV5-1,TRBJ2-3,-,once,CASSDAGADTQYF,TGCGCCAGCAGCGATGCAGGGGCAGATACGCAGTATTTT
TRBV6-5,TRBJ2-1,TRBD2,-,CASSSSGGTYNEQFF,TGTGCCAGCAGCTCCTCGGGAGGCACCTACAATGAGCAGTTCTTC
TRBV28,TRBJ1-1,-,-,CASSQIPNTEAFF,TGTGCCAGCAGCCAGATCCCGAACACTGAAGCTTTCTTT
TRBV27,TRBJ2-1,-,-,CASSFESSIYNEQFF,TGTGCCAGCAGTTTCGAGTCTAGCATCTACAATGAGCAGTTCTTC
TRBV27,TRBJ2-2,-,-,CASSYALGGTRELFF,TGTGCCAGCAGTTACGCTTTGGGCGGGACCAGGGAGCTGTTTTTT
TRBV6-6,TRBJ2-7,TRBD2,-,CASSKTSGSYEQYF,TGTGCCAGCAGTAAGACTAGCGGCTCCTACGAGCAGTACTTC
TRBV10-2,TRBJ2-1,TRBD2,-,CASSDLPGLAGYNEQFF,TGCGCCAGCAGTGACCTACCTGGACTAGCGGGGTACAATGAGCAGTTCTTC
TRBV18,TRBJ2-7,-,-,CASSPTRVAGAFSYEQYF,TGTGCCAGCTCACCAACTAGAGTGGCAGGGGCGTTCTCCTACGAGCAGTACTTC
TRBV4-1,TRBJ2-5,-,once,CASSQPGTVQETQYF,TGCGCCAGCAGCCAACCGGGGACTGTACAAGAGACCCAGTACTTC
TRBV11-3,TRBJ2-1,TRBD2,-,CASSSLAGAGNEQFF,TGTGCCAGCAGCTCACTAGCGGGAGCAGGGAATGAGCAGTTCTTC
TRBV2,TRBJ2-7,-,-,CASSFGQGGEQYF,TGTGCCAGCAGTTTCGGACAGGGAGGGGAGCAGTACTTC
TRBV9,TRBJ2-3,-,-,CASSVVSDTQYF,TGTGCCAGCAGCGTCGTGTCAGATACGCAGTATTTT
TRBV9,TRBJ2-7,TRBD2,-,CASSQTSGRASYEQYF,TGTGCCAGCAGCCAGACTAGCGGGAGGGCCTCCTACGAGCAGTACTTC
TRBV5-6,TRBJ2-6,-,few,CASSLIPRGFSGANVLTF,TGTGCCAGCAGCTTGATTCCAAGGGGCTTCTCTGGGGCCAACGTCCTGACTTTC
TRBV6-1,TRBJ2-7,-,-,CASSVGTAEQYF,TGTGCCAGCAGTGTCGGGACTGCCGAGCAGTACTTC
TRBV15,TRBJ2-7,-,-,CATSERQISYEQYF,TGTGCCACCAGCGAGAGACAGATTAGCTACGAGCAGTACTTC
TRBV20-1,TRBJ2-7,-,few,CSARHGYEQYF,TGCAGTGCTAGGCACGGGTACGAGCAGTACTTC
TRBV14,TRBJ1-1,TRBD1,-,CASSQWSGQGPREAFF,TGTGCCAGCAGCCAATGGTCGGGACAGGGCCCCAGGGAAGCTTTCTTT
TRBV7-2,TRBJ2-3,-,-,CASSFKRLVTLTDTQYF,TGTGCCAGCAGCTTCAAGAGACTAGTCACGCTCACAGATACGCAGTATTTT
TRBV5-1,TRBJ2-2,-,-,CASSSGQGVGELFF,TGCGCCAGCAGCTCTGGCCAGGGCGTCGGGGAGCTGTTTTTT
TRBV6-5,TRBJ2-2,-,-,CASSWRKNTGELFF,TGTGCCAGCAGTTGGAGAAAGAACACCGGGGAGCTGTTTTTT
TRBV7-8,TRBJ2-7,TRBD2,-,CASSLVLAGGPSPYEQYF,TGTGCCAGCAGCTTAGTACTAGCGGGAGGGCCGTCCCCCTACGAGCAGTACTTC
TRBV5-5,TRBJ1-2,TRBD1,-,CASSPADRANYGYTF,TGTGCCAGCAGCCCGGCGGACAGGGCTAACTATGGCTACACCTTC
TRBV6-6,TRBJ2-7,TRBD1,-,CASSKQGDSYEQYF,TGTGCCAGCAGTAAACAGGGGGACTCCTACGAGCAGTACTTC
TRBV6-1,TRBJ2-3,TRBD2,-,CASSVRTSGASTDTQYF,TGTGCCAGCAGTGTTCGGACTAGCGGAGCTAGCACAGATACGCAGTATTTT
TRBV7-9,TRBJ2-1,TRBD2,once,CASSQNSGSRYNEQFF,TGTGCCAGCAGCCAAAATAGCGGGAGCCGCTACAATGAGCAGTTCTTC
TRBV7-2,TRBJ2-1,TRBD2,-,CASSRSGSSYNEQFF,TGTGCCAGCAGCCGAAGCGGGAGCTCCTACAATGAGCAGTTCTTC
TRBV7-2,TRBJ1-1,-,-,CASSLDSRSNTEAFF,TGTGCCAGCAGCTTGGACAGCAGATCGAACACTGAAGCTTTCTTT
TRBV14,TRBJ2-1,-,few,CASSPFGLLGYNEQFF,TGTGCCAGCAGCCCTTTCGGACTACTCGGATACAATGAGCAGTTCTTC
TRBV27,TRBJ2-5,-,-,CASGPKTGETQYF,TGTGCCAGCGGGCCAAAAACGGGGGAGACCCAGTACTTC
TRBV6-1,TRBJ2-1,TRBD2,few,CASSGRLAGRYNEQFF,TGTGCCAGCAGTGGTAGACTAGCGGGACGGTACAATGAGCAGTTCTTC
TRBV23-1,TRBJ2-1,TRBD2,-,CASSQSRGLANSSSYNEQFF,TGCGCCAGCAGTCAATCAAGGGGACTAGCAAACTCTAGCTCCTACAATGAGCAGTTCTTC
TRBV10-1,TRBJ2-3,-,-,CASSSGSVTDTQYF,TGCGCCAGCAGTAGCGGGTCCGTCACAGATACGCAGTATTTT
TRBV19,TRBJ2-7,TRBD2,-,CASSIGLVGYEQYF,TGTGCCAGTAGTATCGGACTAGTTGGTTACGAGCAGTACTTC
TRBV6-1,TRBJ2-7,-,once,CASRFAGQLDYEQYF,TGTGCCAGCAGGTTCGCCGGACAGCTGGACTACGAGCAGTACTTC
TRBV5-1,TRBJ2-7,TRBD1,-,CASGVKSGTGGYEQYF,TGCGCCAGCGGCGTGAAATCCGGGACAGGGGGGTACGAGCAGTACTTC
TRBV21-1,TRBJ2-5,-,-,CASSTRTSGRAWETQYF,TGTGCCAGCAGCACCCGGACTAGCGGGAGGGCCTGGGAGACCCAGTACTTC
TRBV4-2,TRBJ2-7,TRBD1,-,CASSQDRGREQYF,TGTGCCAGCAGCCAGGACAGGGGGCGGGAGCAGTACTTC
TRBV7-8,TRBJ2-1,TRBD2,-,CASSLGLGYYNEQFF,TGTGCCAGCAGCTTGGGACTAGGGTATTACAATGAGCAGTTCTTC
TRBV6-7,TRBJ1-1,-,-,CASSSLNREGTEAFF,TGTGCCAGCAGTTCACTCAACAGGGAGGGCACTGAAGCTTTCTTT
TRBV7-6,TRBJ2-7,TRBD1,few,CASRPGPDRVAEQYF,TGTGCCAGCAGACCTGGTCCGGACAGGGTGGCCGAGCAGTACTTC
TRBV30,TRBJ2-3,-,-,CAWSALDQISTDTQYF,TGTGCCTGGAGTGCCCTAGACCAAATCAGCACAGATACGCAGTATTTT
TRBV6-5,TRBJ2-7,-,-,CANSRGFSSYEQYF,TGTGCCAACAGCCGGGGTTTTTCCTCCTACGAGCAGTACTTC
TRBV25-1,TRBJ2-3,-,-,CASSDRSTDTQYF,TGTGCCAGCAGTGACAGAAGCACAGATACGCAGTATTTT
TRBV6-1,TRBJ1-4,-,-,CASSEPGGGEKLFF,TGTGCCAGCAGTGAACCGGGTGGGGGGGAAAAACTGTTTTTT
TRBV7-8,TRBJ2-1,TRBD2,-,CASSWTSGVYNEQFF,TGTGCCAGCAGCTGGACTAGCGGGGTCTACAATGAGCAGTTCTTC
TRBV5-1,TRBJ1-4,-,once,CASSLGGPLNEKLFF,TGCGCCAGCAGCTTGGGAGGGCCACTTAATGAAAAACTGTTTTTT
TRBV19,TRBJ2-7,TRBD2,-,CASSIGGGLADYEQYF,TGTGCCAGTAGTATAGGGGGGGGACTAGCGGACTACGAGCAGTACTTC
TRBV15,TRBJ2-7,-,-,CATRRGQGQPYEQYF,TGTGCCACCCGTCGCGGGCAGGGGCAGCCCTACGAGCAGTACTTC
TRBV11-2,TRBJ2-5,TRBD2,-,CASSGQLAAQETQYF,TGTGCCAGCAGCGGGCAACTAGCGGCACAAGAGACCCAGTACTTC
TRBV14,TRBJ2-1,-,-,CASSQGLGLDEQFF,TGTGCCAGCAGCCAAGGACTAGGCCTAGATGAGCAGTTCTTC
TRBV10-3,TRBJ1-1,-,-,CAISGGAGGGITNTEAFF,TGTGCCATCAGTGGGGGGGCGGGAGGGGGAATCACGAACACTGAAGCTTTCTTT
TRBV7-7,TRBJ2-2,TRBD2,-,CASSPGLAGGLRELFF,TGTGCCAGCAGCCCAGGACTAGCGGGAGGTCTTAGGGAGCTGTTTTTT
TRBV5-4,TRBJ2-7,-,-,CASSRQATGQLGEQYF,TGTGCCAGCAGCCGACAAGCCACAGGGCAATTGGGCGAGCAGTACTTC
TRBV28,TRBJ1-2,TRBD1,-,CASLGTGNANYGYTF,TGTGCCAGCCTAGGGACAGGGAACGCTAACTATGGCTACACCTTC